This T cell receptor beta chain is drawn from a study of blood T cell repertoires in COVID-19. This table comes from immunoSEQ multiplex PCR, and its TCRdb copy is limited to in-frame clones, with some not included. The sample lists more than 150,000 clones; about 88% were seen once. This CDR3 contains 14 residues. The germline V and J ends were trimmed by 7 bases and 4 bases, with 16 bases remaining between them. The V gene's germline CDR1 is MNHEY and CDR2 SMNVEV (reference sequence). The specimen sequenced was peripheral blood. This chain links TRBV27 with TRBJ1-1; a weak D match, TRBD1 (6 bases). The TCR sequence derives from a woman in her 70s with acute or convalescent COVID-19. The DNA of the CDR3 is TGTGCCAGCACCCACAAACAGGGATCCACTGAAGCTTTCTTT. Translated: CASTHKQGSTEAFF.